Reported below is one T cell receptor (beta chain). Its antigen is undetermined. The sample comes from a study of T cell responses to AZD1222 COVID-19 vaccine. Study context: Second doses that came at about 4 or about 12 weeks were put together. Study-level findings and limits: Repertoires were obtained solely post-peak T cell response. At 160-218 and 743-854, vaccine-associated CD4 TCRs were dominant, and they spanned spike. Two AZD1222 doses significantly raised spike-specific TCR breadth and depth over controls.

With V trimmed by 6 bases and J by 4 bases, 6 bases remained unmatched. The CDR3 has 15 amino acids. The germline gives CDR1 SGHDT, CDR2 YYEEEE. Here immunoSEQ multiplex PCR was the method, and the copy in TCRdb shows in-frame clones only, minus some. Among 65,000 to 95,000 clones listed, 85% were seen once. The source of this sequence is an adult in good health. V and J are TRBV5-6 and TRBJ2-1; 11 bases are a match to TRBD2. The sample here was peripheral blood, taken on day 0 of AZD1222 vaccination. The CDR3 DNA reads TGTGCCAGCAACGACGGGACTAGCGGTTACAATGAGCAGTTCTTC. Its protein product is CASNDGTSGYNEQFF. The full variable domain, rest sourced from reference TRBV5-6 and TRBJ2-1, is DAGVTQSPTHLIKTRGQQVTLRCSPKSGHDTVSWYQQALGQGPQFIFQYYEEEERQRGNFPDRFSGHQFPNYSSELNVNALLLGDSALYLCASNDGTSGYNEQFFGPGTRLTVL.